These 16 T cell receptor beta chains share one sample of origin, sequenced in a study of cytomegalovirus exposure and HLA in healthy donors. Here immunoSEQ multiplex PCR was the method, and the copy in TCRdb shows in-frame clones only, minus some. Seen here are about 330,000 clones, roughly 87% observed once, and the top ten hold over 1%. Sequencing was carried out using PBMCs. The source is a woman between 25 and 40 years old in good health and CMV-seropositive.

The chain couples TRBV25-1 to TRBJ2-7; D is perhaps TRBD1 (6 bases). CDR1 and CDR2 (germline): MGHDK, SYGVNS. The CDR3 contains 15 residues. V lost 9 bases to trimming and J lost 0 bases, with 18 bases between them. CDR3 amino acids: CARNTRTAFSYEQYF. The CDR3 DNA is TGTGCCAGGAATACTAGGACAGCCTTCTCCTACGAGCAGTACTTC.

The chain joins TRBV7-8 to TRBJ2-1; possibly TRBD2 for D (5 bases). Germline V gene data show CDR1 as SGHVS and CDR2 as FQNEAQ. V gave up 1 base and J gave up 10 bases, with 8 bases separating them. The CDR3 contains 12 residues. CDR3 coding DNA: TGTGCCAGCAGCTTAGTCCTAGCAGAGCAGTTCTTC. It translates to CASSLVLAEQFF. The full variable domain, with the rest looked up from reference TRBV7-8 and TRBJ2-1, is GAGVSQSPRYKVAKRGQDVALRCDPISGHVSLFWYQQALGQGPEFLTYFQNEAQLDKSGLPSDRFFAERPEGSVSTLKIQRTQQEDSAVYLCASSLVLAEQFFGPGTRLTVL.

The J gene is TRBJ1-1, the V gene TRBV13; a weak D match, TRBD1 (6 bases). The CDR3 spans 15 residues. Trimming stripped 4 bases from V and 3 bases from J, with 15 bases between. Germline loops: CDR1 PRHDT, CDR2 FYEKMQ (reference sequence). The CDR3 region has the DNA TGTGCCAGCAGCTCACCGCGTGGGGGCGACACTGAAGCTTTCTTT. Its translation is CASSSPRGGDTEAFF. Together with reference TRBV13 and TRBJ1-1, the CDR3 gives the full variable domain: AAGVIQSPRHLIKEKRETATLKCYPIPRHDTVYWYQQGPGQDPQFLISFYEKMQSDKGSIPDRFSAQQFSDYHSELNMSSLELGDSALYFCASSSPRGGDTEAFFGQGTRLTVV.

The V and J genes are TRBV6-1 and TRBJ1-2; D gene unclear. This CDR3 region has 12 residues. Germline loops: CDR1 MNHNS, CDR2 SASEGT. The V end lost 2 bases, the J end lost 6 bases, and 7 bases lay between the germline ends. CDR3 DNA: TGTGCCAGCAGTGAAACGGGAGATGGCTACACCTTC. Its protein is CASSETGDGYTF.

Worth noting for this clone: This sequence may be a read error, since a much larger clone differs from it by one base. The gene calls are TRBV11-2 and TRBJ2-7, with D hard to call. Germline CDR1 reads SGHAT; CDR2 reads FQNNGV. The V end was cut by 5 bases, the J end by 0 bases, with 2 bases between. The CDR3 has 11 residues. CDR3 bases: TGTGCCAGCAGCCACTCCTACGAGCAGTACTTC. Translation: CASSHSYEQYF. The full variable domain, rest sourced from reference TRBV11-2 and TRBJ2-7, is EAGVAQSPRYKIIEKRQSVAFWCNPISGHATLYWYQQILGQGPKLLIQFQNNGVVDDSQLPKDRFSAERLKGVDSTLKIQPAKLEDSAVYLCASSHSYEQYFGPGTRLTVT.

This rearrangement joins TRBV6-1 to TRBJ2-5; D uncertain. The germline V gene has CDR1 MNHNS and CDR2 SASEGT. With 2 bases removed from V and 1 base from J, the gap between germline ends came to 11 bases. CDR3 length: 15 amino acids. The CDR3 DNA reads as TGTGCCAGCAGTGAAAGGCCGGCCCCCCAAGAGACCCAGTACTTC. Its translation is CASSERPAPQETQYF.

The V and J genes are TRBV4-1 and TRBJ2-3, with 12 bases identical to TRBD2. This CDR3 is built from 17 residues. V gave up 2 bases and J gave up 3 bases; unmatched junction bases: 6. CDR1 MGHRA and CDR2 YSYEKL come from the germline V gene. In DNA, the CDR3 is TGCGCCAGCAGCCAAACAAAGACTAGCGGGGGAACAGATACGCAGTATTTT. This encodes CASSQTKTSGGTDTQYF.

Only a few counts were recorded for this clone. In nucleotides, the CDR3 is TGTGCCAGTAGCCTTACTTCGGCCGGGGAGCTGTTTTTT. It yields the protein CASSLTSAGELFF. The chain carries TRBV19 and TRBJ2-2; no reliable D call. The CDR3 is 13 residues long. V was clipped by 6 bases and J by 6 bases, with 11 bases between them. Germline-derived CDR1 and CDR2 are LNHDA and SQIVND (reference sequence).

This clone has only a few counts. This chain connects TRBV7-2 to TRBJ1-5; D remains ambiguous. V lost 2 bases to trimming and J lost 4 bases, with 6 bases between them. CDR1 and CDR2 (germline): SGHTA, FQGNSA. This CDR3 has 13 amino acids. CDR3 in amino acids: CASSLYGNQPQHF. In DNA, the CDR3 is TGTGCCAGCAGCTTATATGGGAATCAGCCCCAGCATTTT.

This clone was recorded once. This chain uses TRBV5-4 with TRBJ1-5; 7 nucleotides line up with TRBD1. This CDR3 is built from 16 residues. Germline-derived CDR1 and CDR2 are SGHNT and YYREEE (reference sequence). Unmatched junction bases numbered 11, after V lost 5 bases and J lost 3 bases. The CDR3: CASRARRTGSNQPQHF. Written as DNA, the CDR3 is TGTGCCAGCAGGGCCCGCAGGACAGGTTCCAATCAGCCCCAGCATTTT.

The chain joins TRBV6-5 to TRBJ2-7; D might be TRBD1 or TRBD2, each matching 6 bases. Germline V lookup: CDR1 MNHEY, CDR2 SVGAGI. V shed 1 base and J shed 5 bases, with 12 bases lying between them. The CDR3 totals 14 residues. The CDR3 region has the DNA TGTGCCAGCAGTTACTGGGGGGCGAAGAACGAGCAGTACTTC. This gives the protein CASSYWGAKNEQYF.

The J gene is TRBJ1-3, the V gene TRBV6-5; D might be TRBD1 (5 bases). The CDR3 is 15 residues long. Germline V gene lookup returns CDR1 MNHEY and CDR2 SVGAGI. V lost 1 base and J 8 bases, leaving 15 bases between the germline ends. The CDR3 region has the DNA TGTGCCAGCAGTTACTTCCCGAAAGGGGCAGACACCATATATTTT. This translates into CASSYFPKGADTIYF.

CDR3 amino acids: CASSFWGLDTQYF. Written as DNA, the CDR3 is TGTGCCAGCAGCTTTTGGGGGCTTGATACGCAGTATTTT. This chain joins TRBV7-3 and TRBJ2-3, with D possibly TRBD1 on 6 matching bases. Trimming took 3 bases from V and 6 from J, leaving 10 bases between them. Germline V gene data show CDR1 as SGHTA and CDR2 as FQGTGA. The CDR3 covers 13 residues.

V usage is TRBV2 and J usage is TRBJ2-1, with 9 bases aligning to TRBD1. The junction had 8 bases not matched to a gene; V was cut back by 6 bases and J by 5 bases. The CDR3 has 15 residues. Germline CDR1 SNHLY, CDR2 FYNNEI. Written as DNA, the CDR3 is TGTGCCAGCAGAGCCGTACAGGGGGCAAACAATGAGCAGTTCTTC. Its translation: CASRAVQGANNEQFF.

The chain uses TRBV30 and TRBJ2-7, with a weak D call TRBD2 (7 bases). With 3 bases removed from V and 7 bases from J, the gap between germline ends came to 22 bases. The germline CDR1 and CDR2 sequences are GTSNPN and SVGIG (reference sequence). This CDR3 contains 15 residues. CDR3 sequence (DNA): TGTGCCTGGAGCCCCGACGCGGGGGCTAGTGGTGAGCAGTACTTC. The encoded protein is CAWSPDAGASGEQYF.

The CDR3, as DNA: TGCGCCAGCAGCCAAGATATCGGGCCTCCGGATTGGTATACGCAGTATTTT. Its protein product is CASSQDIGPPDWYTQYF. The chain uses TRBV4-3 and TRBJ2-3; no reliable D call. The CDR3 is made up of 17 amino acids. The germline V and J ends were trimmed by 0 bases and 7 bases, with 20 bases remaining between them. Germline V CDR1 and CDR2: LGHNA, YSLEER.